Shown below are 20 T cell receptor beta chains from a single sample sequenced in a study of identical twins. TCRdb used MiXCR to reprocess the 5' RACE reads, holding one entry per CDR3 protein. The data show about 690,000 distinct CDR3 sequences, roughly 20% seen once. The data were also submitted as part of a second study, on T cells expressing NK-cell markers.

The sequenced sample consisted of PBMCs. The origin of the receptors is a woman between 18 and 29 years old in good health.

The chain combines TRBV7-7 with TRBJ2-2; D is perhaps TRBD1 or TRBD2 (7 bases each). The CDR3 contains 19 residues. Germline CDR1 SSHAT, CDR2 FNYEAQ (reference sequence). CDR3 nucleotides: TGTGTCGAGTTGACAGGGATCCCACTAGCGAGTACGAACACCGGGGAGCTGTTTTTT. Amino acids: CVELTGIPLASTNTGELFF.

The CDR3 spells CASSPKGGLASYEQYF. The CDR3 DNA follows: TGTGCCAGCAGCCCAAAAGGGGGACTAGCCTCCTACGAGCAGTACTTC. The chain combines TRBV5-6 with TRBJ2-7, with 9 positions matching TRBD2. This CDR3 contains 16 residues. Unmatched junction bases numbered 8, after V lost 4 bases and J lost 0 bases. Germline CDR1 is SGHDT and CDR2 is YYEEEE.

The V call is TRBV7-9, the J call TRBJ2-4, with D maybe TRBD2 (5 bases). This CDR3 is built from 12 residues. The germline V gene has CDR1 SEHNR and CDR2 FQNEAQ (reference sequence). V lost 4 bases and J lost 8, with 9 bases in between. The CDR3 coding sequence is TGTGCCAGCAGCTCATACGGGGACATTCAGTACTTC. This translates into CASSSYGDIQYF.

CDR3 region: CSASDEVSSYNEQFF. CDR3 in DNA: TGCAGTGCCTCGGACGAAGTAAGCTCCTACAATGAGCAGTTCTTC. The chain employs TRBV20-1 and TRBJ2-1; no reliable D call. CDR3 size: 15 residues. Germline V gene lookup returns CDR1 DFQATT and CDR2 SNEGSKA (reference sequence). V lost 6 bases and J 0 bases, leaving 15 bases between the germline ends.

This clonotype was picked up a small number of times. The chain is built from TRBV20-1 and TRBJ1-1; 7 nucleotides line up with TRBD1. CDR3 length: 12 amino acids. The germline CDR1 and CDR2 sequences are DFQATT and SNEGSKA (reference sequence). CDR3 protein: CSPRGTGVGAFF. The CDR3 DNA follows: TGCAGCCCTAGGGGTACAGGGGTTGGGGCTTTCTTT.

This clonotype was seen a handful of times. This rearrangement joins TRBV7-2 to TRBJ2-7; the D call may be TRBD1 or TRBD2 (5 bases each). V lost 5 bases and J lost 4, with 15 bases in between. Germline V gene data show CDR1 as SGHTA and CDR2 as FQGNSA. The CDR3 is 14 amino acids. CDR3 coding DNA: TGTGCCAGCAGCGCAAAGCCGGGGCCATACGAGCAGTACTTC. Amino acids: CASSAKPGPYEQYF.

The V call is TRBV7-2, the J call TRBJ2-7, with 7 bases fitting TRBD2. Germline CDR1 reads SGHTA; CDR2 reads FQGNSA. V gave up 3 bases and J gave up 6 bases; unmatched junction bases: 11. CDR3 length: 15 residues. This CDR3 reads CASSFGGGRPAEQYF. CDR3 bases: TGTGCCAGCAGCTTTGGTGGCGGGAGACCTGCCGAGCAGTACTTC.

There are many counts of this clonotype. This chain links TRBV29-1 with TRBJ1-1, with a weak D call TRBD1 (5 bases). The CDR3 length is 14 residues. The V end was cut by 5 bases, the J end by 4 bases, with 17 bases between. Germline V gene data show CDR1 as SQVTM and CDR2 as ANQGSEA. The CDR3 region is CSVIFRGTSTEAFF. The CDR3 DNA is TGCAGCGTTATCTTCCGGGGGACGAGCACTGAAGCTTTCTTT.

The chain carries TRBV7-6 and TRBJ2-2, with D tentatively TRBD2 (5 bases). CDR1 and CDR2 (germline): SGHVS, FNYEAQ. CDR3 length equals 16 residues. Trimming pared 1 base from V and 2 bases from J, leaving 11 bases between. The CDR3 nucleotides read TGTGCCAGCAGCTTAGGACTACCCATTAACACCGGGGAGCTGTTTTTT. This encodes CASSLGLPINTGELFF.

This clonotype was observed at least ten times. The chain has TRBV4-2 and TRBJ2-7, with TRBD1 as a possible D gene (5 bases). The CDR3 length is 13 residues. V was cut by 0 bases and J by 5 bases, with 8 bases left in between. Germline CDR1 LGHNA, CDR2 YNFKEQ. The CDR3 sequence is CASSQDTRDEQYF. CDR3 DNA sequence: TGTGCCAGCAGCCAAGACACCAGGGACGAGCAGTACTTC.

This clonotype was counted ten times or more. The chain employs TRBV7-3 and TRBJ2-5, with D unclear. The CDR3 loop spans 14 amino acids. Germline CDR1 and CDR2: SGHTA and FQGTGA. Trimming left V 2 bases short and J 2 bases short, with 9 bases between. CDR3 nucleotide sequence: TGTGCCAGCAGCTTAGTCGGAACACAAGAGACCCAGTACTTC. The encoded protein is CASSLVGTQETQYF.

The sample holds a few counts of this clonotype. This chain links TRBV6-2 or TRBV6-3 with TRBJ2-5, with a tentative D call TRBD2 (6 bases). V was cut by 4 bases and J by 4 bases, with 13 bases left in between. Germline CDR1 reads MNHEY; CDR2 reads SVGEGT. The CDR3 has 14 residues. The CDR3 DNA reads as TGTGCCAGCAGTTTTGGGAGGTATACAGAGACCCAGTACTTC. Its translation: CASSFGRYTETQYF.

The chain joins TRBV4-1 to TRBJ2-1; 10 bases agree with TRBD2. Germline values: CDR1 MGHRA, CDR2 YSYEKL. V lost 2 bases to trimming and J lost 1 base; unmatched junction nucleotides: 8. This CDR3 has 18 residues. The CDR3 region is CASSQRLAGVPSYNEQFF. The DNA of the CDR3 is TGCGCCAGCAGCCAACGGCTAGCGGGAGTACCTTCCTACAATGAGCAGTTCTTC.

The V and J genes are TRBV5-4 and TRBJ2-7, with TRBD1 as a possible D gene (6 bases). Germline V CDR1 and CDR2: SGHNT, YYREEE (reference sequence). The CDR3 consists of 14 residues. The V gene lost 5 bases and the J gene lost 1 base, with 13 bases spanning the gap. The chain's CDR3 is CASREAGDSYEQYF. The CDR3 bases are TGTGCCAGCAGGGAGGCAGGGGATTCCTACGAGCAGTACTTC.

The chain links TRBV20-1 to TRBJ2-7; 7 nucleotides agree with TRBD2. The CDR3 sequence is 12 residues long. Germline CDR1 and CDR2: DFQATT and SNEGSKA (reference sequence). CDR3 in DNA: TGCAGCCCCTCGGGGGGCTCCTACGAGCAGTACTTC. Its translation: CSPSGGSYEQYF.

Ten or more counts support this clonotype. The chain recombines TRBV12-3 or TRBV12-4 with TRBJ2-3, with 8 bases that match TRBD2. The CDR3 totals 16 residues. V gave up 6 bases and J gave up 6 bases; unmatched junction bases: 14. The CDR3 coding sequence is TGTGCCAGCAGCACCCTCCTGCGCGGGAGGATCGATACGCAGTATTTT. Its translation is CASSTLLRGRIDTQYF.

Only a few counts were recorded for this clonotype. V and J are TRBV20-1 and TRBJ2-7; TRBD2 might be the D (6 bases). Trimming shortened V by 0 bases and J by 3 bases, and 9 bases separated the two germline ends. Looked up from germline, CDR1 is DFQATT and CDR2 is SNEGSKA (reference sequence). The CDR3 length is 13 residues. The CDR3 coding sequence is TGCAGTGCTAGAGAAGGGCGGGACTACGAGCAGTACTTC. Translating it yields CSAREGRDYEQYF.

This chain links TRBV15 with TRBJ2-7, with D unclear. Trimming shortened V by 6 bases and J by 3 bases, and 12 bases separated the two germline ends. Germline V gives CDR1 LNHNV, CDR2 YYDKDF (reference sequence). This CDR3 is 13 amino acids long. This chain's CDR3 is CATRADGNYEQYF. The DNA for the CDR3 is TGTGCCACCAGGGCGGACGGAAACTACGAGCAGTACTTC.

This clonotype was detected a few times. This sequence joins TRBV10-3 and TRBJ2-7; tentative D call: TRBD2 (6 bases). The CDR3 is made up of 16 amino acids. The V gene lost 2 bases and the J gene lost 7 bases, with 21 bases spanning the gap. Germline V gene lookup returns CDR1 ENHRY and CDR2 SYGVKD. The CDR3 here is CAISEHPGLGTTEQYF. DNA of the CDR3: TGTGCCATCAGTGAGCACCCGGGACTCGGGACGACGGAGCAGTACTTC.

The chain links TRBV9 to TRBJ2-2; a weak D match, TRBD2 (7 bases). Trimming took 0 bases from V and 4 from J, leaving 13 bases between them. CDR3 size: 16 residues. In germline, CDR1 is SGDLS, CDR2 YYNGEE. The CDR3 here is CASSVDAGAGTGELFF. In nucleotides, the CDR3 is TGTGCCAGCAGCGTAGACGCGGGGGCCGGCACCGGGGAGCTGTTTTTT.